The clone carrying this T cell receptor (beta chain) showed up many times. Its antigen is as yet unknown. This entry is derived from a study of HIV-infected patients and healthy controls. CDR1 and CDR2 from the germline V gene are LNHDA and SQIVND (reference sequence). V dropped 8 bases and J dropped 6; count of bases not matched to a gene: 14. The CDR3 extends over 15 amino acids. Whole blood was used without fractionation, so all unsorted peripheral T cells were included. An approximately 2.4 ml peripheral blood sample was taken for RNA. Alpha and beta constant-region primers primed reverse transcription of around 550 ng RNA. Using multiplexing indices, alpha and beta chain libraries were generated apart by chain-specific third strand synthesis. The SP2 site served as the priming point for second strand synthesis. Two random hexamers, added before amplification and joined, formed each molecule's 12-nucleotide barcode. TCRdb re-analysed the 5' RACE reads in MiXCR, keeping a single row per CDR3 protein. The sample consists of some 25,000 distinct CDR3 sequences, 8.5% of them appearing once.

Study results and limitations: Significantly higher mean Gini indices appeared in HIV-infected repertoires, possibly reflecting oligoclonality.

The sequenced sample consisted of blood. The V and J genes are TRBV19 and TRBJ2-3; 7 bases align to TRBD2. The clonotype originates from an adult in good health. In nucleotides, the CDR3 is TGTGCCAGTTCGGGGGGACCCACTTTACCGGATACGCAGTATTTT. Protein sequence: CASSGGPTLPDTQYF.